Following are 31 T cell receptor beta chains from one sample sequenced in a study of blood T cells in healthy people across ages. Next came a second PCR, run for about 7 to 12 cycles, which used a sample-barcoded 5' primer along with a J-beta primer mix. TCRdb reanalysed the 5' RACE reads using MiXCR and keeps one entry per CDR3 protein. The profile covers more than 1,000,000 distinct CDR3 sequences, with approximately 25% appearing a single time and less than 0.75% taken by the ten largest. These data were likewise used in another study, on T cells of mothers and their children.

Sequencing was performed on blood. The receptor source for this set is a girl aged 2-10 years in good health.

This clonotype was recorded many times. This sequence joins TRBV7-9 and TRBJ2-3; TRBD2 matches 7 bases. Looked up from germline, CDR1 is SEHNR and CDR2 is FQNEAQ (reference sequence). V shed 1 base and J 2 bases; nucleotides not matched to a gene: 3. The CDR3 consists of 15 residues. CDR3 sequence: CASSLGGRYTDTQYF. The CDR3 coding sequence is TGTGCCAGCAGCTTAGGCGGGAGATACACAGATACGCAGTATTTT.

This sequence joins TRBV29-1 and TRBJ2-5; no reliable D call. V lost 0 bases to trimming and J lost 5 bases, with 10 bases between them. The CDR3 spans 13 residues. Germline values: CDR1 SQVTM, CDR2 ANQGSEA. The CDR3 nucleotides read TGCAGCGTTGAAGATCCTTTCGGGGAGACCCAGTACTTC. This sequence encodes CSVEDPFGETQYF.

This chain links TRBV6-4 with TRBJ2-1; TRBD2 is a possible D gene (6 bases). Trimming stripped 3 bases from V and 2 bases from J, with 11 bases between. The germline V gene encodes CDR1 MRHNA and CDR2 SNTAGT. The CDR3 runs to 15 residues. The CDR3 nucleotides read TGTGCCAGCAGTGAGTCAGCGGGTGCCTACAATGAGCAGTTCTTC. Translation: CASSESAGAYNEQFF.

The chain recombines TRBV7-9 with TRBJ2-1; 9 bases align to TRBD1. This CDR3 spans 17 amino acids. Trimming removed 5 bases from V and 7 bases from J; junction bases left unmatched: 15. The V gene's germline CDR1 is SEHNR and CDR2 FQNEAQ (reference sequence). Here the CDR3 reads CASSTGTGKGGSNEQFF. The CDR3 DNA is TGTGCCAGCAGCACCGGGACAGGGAAAGGCGGTTCAAATGAGCAGTTCTTC.

Remarks on this clonotype: One end of the junction varies from germline; a read error may be responsible. The V gene is TRBV7-7, the J gene TRBJ1-5, with D possibly being TRBD1 (5 bases). Germline-derived CDR1 and CDR2 are SSHAT and FNYEAQ (reference sequence). The CDR3 runs to 13 residues. The DNA of the CDR3 is TGTGCTAGCAGCTTAGCGCGGGGGCAGCCCCAGCATTTT. Its protein product is CASSLARGQPQHF.

This clonotype was observed many times. The J gene is TRBJ2-5, the V gene TRBV9; TRBD1 agrees at 7 bases. The CDR3 is 15 residues long. CDR1 and CDR2 (germline): SGDLS, YYNGEE. The junction had 15 bases not matched to a gene; V was cut back by 8 bases and J by 5 bases. CDR3 nucleotides: TGTGCCAGTTCCGGGACAGATAATCGGTGGGAGACCCAGTACTTC. It is translated as CASSGTDNRWETQYF.

J is TRBJ2-5 and V is TRBV7-2; 15 bases fit TRBD2. This CDR3 has 18 residues. Germline trimming cut 3 bases from V and 6 bases from J; bases unmatched to any gene: 11. CDR1 is SGHTA, CDR2 FQGNSA, per germline. CDR3 residues: CASSFQGLAGGLEKTQYF. In DNA form, the CDR3 reads TGTGCCAGCAGCTTTCAGGGACTAGCGGGAGGTCTCGAAAAGACCCAGTACTTC.

This clonotype was found many times. The V and J genes are TRBV7-9 and TRBJ1-2; 10 bases are a match to TRBD1. This CDR3 is 16 amino acids long. V lost 5 bases, J lost 8 bases, and 14 bases stayed unmatched. Per the germline V gene, CDR1 is SEHNR and CDR2 is FQNEAQ (reference sequence). DNA of the CDR3: TGTGCCAGCAGCCAGCAAGCCGGGACAGGGGATTACGGCTACACCTTC. This sequence encodes CASSQQAGTGDYGYTF.

The chain uses TRBV24-1 and TRBJ2-5, with TRBD1 matching 8 bases. Germline assignment: CDR1 KGHDR and CDR2 SFDVKD. The V segment lost 3 bases and the J segment 5 bases; nucleotides outside the gene matches: 7. The CDR3 contains 15 residues. CDR3 in amino acids: CATSDPGQGRETQYF. CDR3 nucleotides: TGTGCCACCAGTGATCCCGGACAGGGAAGGGAGACCCAGTACTTC.

This chain joins TRBV7-3 and TRBJ2-2; D not certain. Germline CDR1 SGHTA, CDR2 FQGTGA. The CDR3 is 14 amino acids. Trimming took off 5 bases at V and 2 bases at J, with 9 bases between the two ends. This CDR3 reads CASSHAGNTGELFF. CDR3 nucleotides: TGTGCCAGCAGCCACGCCGGAAACACCGGGGAGCTGTTTTTT.

This clonotype was seen a handful of times. The chain has TRBV5-5 and TRBJ2-5, with 9 bases that match TRBD2. The germline gives CDR1 SGHKS, CDR2 YYEKEE (reference sequence). This CDR3 is 15 amino acids long. J gave up 1 base and V 5 bases, and 6 bases lay outside the gene matches. CDR3 region: CASSPVLAGQETQYF. The DNA for the CDR3 is TGTGCCAGCAGTCCAGTACTAGCGGGCCAAGAGACCCAGTACTTC. The whole variable domain, filled in from reference TRBV5-5 and TRBJ2-5, reads DAGVTQSPTHLIKTRGQQVTLRCSPISGHKSVSWYQQVLGQGPQFIFQYYEKEERGRGNFPDRFSARQFPNYSSELNVNALLLGDSALYLCASSPVLAGQETQYFGPGTRLLVL.

This clonotype was seen a few times. This sequence joins TRBV5-1 and TRBJ2-2, with 15 bases aligning to TRBD2. V dropped 5 bases and J dropped 6; count of bases not matched to a gene: 8. This CDR3 has 17 residues. The germline CDR1 and CDR2 sequences are SGHRS and YFSETQ. For the CDR3, the DNA is TGCGCCAGCAGTCACAGGACTAGCGGGAGGGCCGCCGGGGAGCTGTTTTTT. Protein product: CASSHRTSGRAAGELFF.

This CDR3 reads CSVEIAEGANEAFF. In DNA, the CDR3 is TGCAGCGTTGAAATAGCGGAGGGGGCGAACGAAGCTTTCTTT. This chain links TRBV29-1 with TRBJ1-1; 7 bases are shared with TRBD1. The CDR3 loop spans 14 amino acids. Trimming at V came to 2 bases and at J to 8 bases, leaving 11 bases not matched to a gene. Germline V gene data show CDR1 as SQVTM and CDR2 as ANQGSEA. Full variable domain (outside the CDR3, taken from reference TRBV29-1 and TRBJ1-1): SAVISQKPSRDICQRGTSLTIQCQVDSQVTMMFWYRQQPGQSLTLIATANQGSEATYESGFVIDKFPISRPNLTFSTLTVSNMSPEDSSIYLCSVEIAEGANEAFFGQGTRLTVV.

This clonotype came up a few times. One end of the junction fails to match germline, which may point to a read error. The genes are TRBV13 and TRBJ1-1; possibly TRBD1 for D (5 bases). The germline V gene has CDR1 PRHDT and CDR2 FYEKMQ (reference sequence). This CDR3 contains 17 residues. The chain's CDR3 is CASSADIQGIPNAEAFF. Here the CDR3 DNA reads TGTGCCAGCAGCGCCGATATTCAGGGTATTCCGAACGCTGAAGCTTTCTTT.

This clonotype showed up just a few times. This chain connects TRBV25-1 to TRBJ2-7, with 9 nucleotides matching TRBD1. Germline V lookup: CDR1 MGHDK, CDR2 SYGVNS. This CDR3 spans 16 amino acids. The J segment lost 1 base and the V segment lost 4 bases, leaving 8 bases of the junction unmatched. The DNA of the CDR3 is TGTGCCAGCAGTGCATTCACAGGGGGCGCTTCCTACGAGCAGTACTTC. It encodes CASSAFTGGASYEQYF.

V usage is TRBV9 and J usage is TRBJ2-5; 7 bases are shared with TRBD2. With 2 bases clipped from V and 5 bases from J, the junction kept 12 bases outside the gene matches. This CDR3 spans 16 amino acids. Looked up from germline, CDR1 is SGDLS and CDR2 is YYNGEE. The CDR3 loop is CASSVGQTSLVETQYF. CDR3 sequence (DNA): TGTGCCAGCAGCGTCGGGCAGACTAGCTTAGTCGAGACCCAGTACTTC. Filled out from reference TRBV9 and TRBJ2-5, the complete variable domain reads DSGVTQTPKHLITATGQRVTLRCSPRSGDLSVYWYQQSLDQGLQFLIQYYNGEERAKGNILERFSAQQFPDLHSELNLSSLELGDSALYFCASSVGQTSLVETQYFGPGTRLLVL.

The rearrangement joins TRBV12-3 or TRBV12-4 to TRBJ2-7; D gene unclear. The CDR3 loop spans 15 amino acids. The ends were cut back, 2 bases at V and 0 bases at J, with 11 bases in the middle. CDR3 sequence (DNA): TGTGCCAGCAGTTTAATGGCAGGTCCCTCCTACGAGCAGTACTTC. It codes for CASSLMAGPSYEQYF.

Turning to this clonotype: Compared with germline, one end of the junction differs, possibly owing to a read error. The chain links TRBV28 to TRBJ2-5; 8 bases fit TRBD2. Germline CDR1 is MDHEN and CDR2 is SYDVKM. The CDR3 extends over 14 amino acids. CDR3 sequence reads: CASSLYTSGGEEFF. CDR3 DNA: TGTGCCAGCAGTTTATACACCAGCGGGGGTGAGGAGTTCTTC. Variable domain in full (rest from reference TRBV28 and TRBJ2-5): DVKVTQSSRYLVKRTGEKVFLECVQDMDHENMFWYRQDPGLGLRLIYFSYDVKMKEKGDIPEGYSVSREKKERFSLILESASTNQTSMYLCASSLYTSGGEEFFGPGTRLLVL.

This clonotype was detected only once. The rearrangement joins TRBV3-1 to TRBJ1-2; D gene uncertain. CDR3 length equals 16 residues. V lost 0 bases to trimming and J lost 3 bases, with 14 bases between them. In germline, CDR1 is LGHDT, CDR2 YNNKEL (reference sequence). The CDR3: CASSQDYRLDDYGYTF. DNA of the CDR3: TGTGCCAGCAGCCAAGACTATCGGTTGGATGACTATGGCTACACCTTC. Variable domain in full (rest from reference TRBV3-1 and TRBJ1-2): DTAVSQTPKYLVTQMGNDKSIKCEQNLGHDTMYWYKQDSKKFLKIMFSYNNKELIINETVPNRFSPKSPDKAHLNLHINSLELGDSAVYFCASSQDYRLDDYGYTFGSGTRLTVV.

This clonotype occurred many times. The rearrangement uses TRBV4-3 and TRBJ1-2; D might be TRBD1 (5 bases). Deletions cut 0 bases from V and 4 bases from J, with 15 bases between. CDR1 and CDR2 (germline): LGHNA, YSLEER. This CDR3 has 16 amino acids. This CDR3 is CASSQDPTGYIYGYTF. The CDR3 coding sequence is TGCGCCAGCAGCCAAGATCCTACAGGCTACATCTATGGCTACACCTTC.

The table lists this clonotype with a few counts. The rearrangement joins TRBV4-2 to TRBJ2-5; 10 nucleotides align to TRBD2. Near its end, the DNA agrees better with TRBJ2-7, so the J call may be wrong. The CDR3 totals 15 residues. Germline V gene lookup returns CDR1 LGHNA and CDR2 YNFKEQ. CDR3 amino acids: CASSPLAGLSYEQYF. The CDR3 bases are TGTGCCAGCAGCCCACTAGCGGGGTTGTCCTACGAGCAGTACTTC.

This clonotype was recorded many times. The rearrangement joins TRBV20-1 to TRBJ1-1, with D possibly being TRBD1 (5 bases). The CDR3 contains 12 residues. CDR1 is DFQATT and CDR2 is SNEGSKA in the germline V gene (reference sequence). The V gene lost 5 bases and the J gene lost 4 bases, with 11 bases spanning the gap. The CDR3 nucleotides are TGCAGTGCTGGCGGGGGGACCACTGAAGCTTTCTTT. It specifies CSAGGGTTEAFF.

A few counts support this clonotype. V gene TRBV20-1 combines with J gene TRBJ2-3; a possible D gene is TRBD2 (6 bases). Trimming shortened V by 6 bases and J by 1 base, and 14 bases separated the two germline ends. CDR3 length: 14 residues. The germline V gene encodes CDR1 DFQATT and CDR2 SNEGSKA (reference sequence). The CDR3 DNA follows: TGCAGTGCCATCACTCCTAGCGGCACAGATACGCAGTATTTT. Translated: CSAITPSGTDTQYF.

This clonotype appeared a few times. The chain employs TRBV7-2 and TRBJ2-2, with 8 bases aligning to TRBD2. The CDR3 is made up of 15 amino acids. V gave up 5 bases and J gave up 6 bases; unmatched junction bases: 8. CDR1 and CDR2 from the germline V gene are SGHTA and FQGNSA. CDR3: CASSTEWRGAGELFF. For the CDR3, the DNA is TGTGCCAGCAGCACCGAGTGGCGGGGGGCCGGGGAGCTGTTTTTT.

This chain uses TRBV12-3 or TRBV12-4 with TRBJ2-7; the match to TRBD1 covers 8 bases. Matching the DNA end better, TRBJ2-5 makes the J call doubtful. The CDR3 loop spans 15 amino acids. CDR3 sequence reads: CASTRQGRVRETQYF. CDR3 in DNA: TGTGCCAGCACTCGACAGGGGAGAGTTCGAGAGACCCAGTACTTC.

The table lists this clonotype with a few counts. CDR3: CASSFKEGTQSYEQYF. In DNA, the CDR3 is TGCGCCAGCAGCTTTAAGGAGGGGACCCAATCCTACGAGCAGTACTTC. The chain combines TRBV5-1 with TRBJ2-7, with D possibly matching TRBD2 (6 bases). Deletions cut 2 bases from V and 1 base from J, with 16 bases between. Looked up from germline, CDR1 is SGHRS and CDR2 is YFSETQ. The CDR3 spans 16 residues.

CDR3 amino acids: CASSPTIPTGFYGYTF. The CDR3 region has the DNA TGTGCCAGCAGCCCAACAATTCCAACAGGGTTCTATGGCTACACCTTC. V usage is TRBV6-2 or TRBV6-3 and J usage is TRBJ1-2; a weak D match, TRBD1 (6 bases). The CDR3 sequence is 16 residues long. V gave up 6 bases and J gave up 4 bases, with 21 bases separating them. Germline V gene lookup returns CDR1 MNHEY and CDR2 SVGEGT.

The chain is built from TRBV12-3 or TRBV12-4 and TRBJ1-5; a possible D gene is TRBD1 (6 bases). This CDR3 spans 14 amino acids. Trimming took off 6 bases at V and 5 bases at J, with 14 bases between the two ends. The CDR3 is CASSLSGGYQPQHF. CDR3 DNA sequence: TGTGCCAGCAGCCTAAGCGGGGGCTATCAGCCCCAGCATTTT.

This clonotype was recorded a few times. The chain employs TRBV14 and TRBJ2-5; TRBD2 aligns across 11 bases. V trimming: 4 bases; J trimming: 4 bases; junction bases outside the gene matches: 8. Germline CDR1 and CDR2: SGHDN and FVKESK. This CDR3 comprises 16 residues. The CDR3 loop reads CASSLLAGGPGETQYF. The CDR3 DNA is TGTGCCAGCAGCCTCTTAGCGGGAGGGCCGGGAGAGACCCAGTACTTC.

The gene calls are TRBV4-1 and TRBJ2-3; D remains unclear. Trimming took 3 bases from V and 0 from J, leaving 7 bases between them. The CDR3 extends over 14 amino acids. Per the germline V gene, CDR1 is MGHRA and CDR2 is YSYEKL. The CDR3 is CASSQPDSTDTQYF. CDR3 DNA: TGCGCCAGCAGCCAGCCGGACAGCACAGATACGCAGTATTTT.

The rearrangement uses TRBV5-1 and TRBJ2-3; no clear D gene. V lost 5 bases and J lost 2, with 24 bases in between. Germline V gene data show CDR1 as SGHRS and CDR2 as YFSETQ. This CDR3 comprises 18 residues. CDR3 loop: CASSHFEPNVPPTDTQYF. The CDR3 bases are TGCGCCAGCAGTCATTTTGAGCCCAATGTCCCCCCCACAGATACGCAGTATTTT.